This T cell receptor (beta chain) stems from a study of control samples from healthy donors and cancer patients. Trimming took 5 bases from V and 4 from J, leaving 3 bases between them. Germline V CDR1 and CDR2: SGHVS, FQNEAQ. This CDR3 has 11 amino acids. The assay was immunoSEQ multiplex PCR, and TCRdb's table has in-frame clones only and misses some. The sample lists fewer than 100,000 clones, 88% seen once, with around 5.7% in the top ten. The chain recombines TRBV7-8 with TRBJ1-3; no firm D call. The receptor was isolated from a woman in her forties or fifties in good health. Source material: blood. The CDR3 spells CASSVGNTIYF. CDR3 nucleotide sequence: TGTGCCAGCAGCGTAGGAAACACCATATATTTT.